This T cell receptor (beta chain) was profiled in a study of cytomegalovirus exposure and HLA in healthy donors. Whole-study findings and limits: A later analysis found most CMV-associated TCR beta chains apparently HLA-restricted. It was reportedly the case that the classifier diagnosed cytomegalovirus status with high specificity and sensitivity. In a later analysis, across HLA loci, associated TCR counts were highest for DRB1, lowest for HLA-C.

Use of 60 Vbeta and 13 Jbeta primers characterized the PCR. Sequencing used immunoSEQ multiplex PCR; TCRdb keeps in-frame clones, though not all of them. The profile covers around 100,000 clones, with under 90% appearing a single time and nearly 2.5% taken by the ten largest. This CDR3 comprises 13 residues. Looked up from germline, CDR1 is SGHAT and CDR2 is FQNNGV. V lost 1 base and J lost 0, with 3 bases in between. In regard to this clone: The antigen is unknown.

The receptor was isolated from a woman in her late teens or twenties in good health and CMV-seronegative. The sequenced sample was PBMCs. The rearrangement uses TRBV11-2 and TRBJ1-1; D is uncertain. CDR3 sequence: CASSLGLNTEAFF. The CDR3 DNA is TGTGCCAGCAGCTTAGGGCTGAACACTGAAGCTTTCTTT.